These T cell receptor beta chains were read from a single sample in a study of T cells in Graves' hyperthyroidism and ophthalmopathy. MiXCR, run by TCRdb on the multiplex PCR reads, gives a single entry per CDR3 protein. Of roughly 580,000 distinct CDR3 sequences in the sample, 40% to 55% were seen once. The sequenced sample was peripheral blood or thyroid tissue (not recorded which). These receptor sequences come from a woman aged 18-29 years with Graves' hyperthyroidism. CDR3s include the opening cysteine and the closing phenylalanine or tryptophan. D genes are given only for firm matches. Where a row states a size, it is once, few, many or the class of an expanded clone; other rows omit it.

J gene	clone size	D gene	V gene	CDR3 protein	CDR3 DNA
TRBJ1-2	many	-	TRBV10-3	CAISLDGDSGYTF	TGTGCCATCAGTCTAGACGGGGATAGTGGCTACACCTTC
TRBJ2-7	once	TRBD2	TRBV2	CASTGTSGIIYEQYF	TGTGCCAGCACCGGGACTAGCGGGATAATCTACGAGCAGTACTTC
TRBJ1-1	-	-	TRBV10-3	CAINEGDLSGEAFF	TGTGCCATCAACGAGGGGGACCTGAGCGGTGAAGCTTTCTTT
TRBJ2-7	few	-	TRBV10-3	CAISVAGGGEQYF	TGTGCCATCAGTGTGGCAGGGGGGGGGGAGCAGTACTTC
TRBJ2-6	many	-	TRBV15	CATSRVRASGANVLTF	TGTGCCACCAGCAGAGTTCGGGCTTCTGGGGCCAACGTCCTGACTTTC
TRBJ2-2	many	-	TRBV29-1	CSVVEGRADTGELFF	TGCAGCGTTGTGGAGGGCAGGGCCGACACCGGGGAGCTGTTTTTT
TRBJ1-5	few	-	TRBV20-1	CSARDMGKERNQPQHF	TGCAGTGCTAGAGATATGGGAAAGGAGCGCAATCAGCCCCAGCATTTT
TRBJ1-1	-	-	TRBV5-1	CASSLVGATPEAFF	TGCGCCAGCAGCTTGGTAGGTGCCACCCCCGAAGCTTTCTTT
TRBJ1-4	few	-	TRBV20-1	CSAGSVNSNEKLFF	TGCAGTGCTGGCTCTGTCAACTCTAATGAAAAACTGTTTTTT
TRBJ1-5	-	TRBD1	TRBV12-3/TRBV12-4	CASSYTGGRQPQHF	TGTGCCAGCAGTTATACAGGGGGCCGACAGCCCCAGCATTTT